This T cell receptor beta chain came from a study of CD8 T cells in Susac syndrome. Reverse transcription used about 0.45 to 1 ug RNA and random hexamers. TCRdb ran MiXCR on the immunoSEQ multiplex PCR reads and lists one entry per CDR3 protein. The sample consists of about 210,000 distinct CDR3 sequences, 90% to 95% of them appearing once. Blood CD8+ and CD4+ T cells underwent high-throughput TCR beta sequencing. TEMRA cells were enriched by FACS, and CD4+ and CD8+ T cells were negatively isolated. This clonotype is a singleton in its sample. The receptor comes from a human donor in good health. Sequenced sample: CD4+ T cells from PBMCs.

The CDR3 loop reads CATSDFGQGKDTQYF. DNA for the CDR3: TGTGCCACCAGTGATTTCGGGCAGGGTAAAGATACGCAGTATTTT. V is TRBV24-1 and J is TRBJ2-3; D perhaps matches TRBD1 (5 bases). The germline V gene has CDR1 KGHDR and CDR2 SFDVKD. Trimming took 1 base from V and 5 from J, leaving 12 bases between them. The CDR3 totals 15 residues.